Described below is a single TCR beta chain sequence and its context. The record originates from a study of blood T cell repertoires in COVID-19. Looking at the study overall: There were acute and convalescent COVID-19 samples, and they came from the United States, Italy and Spain.

The germline gives CDR1 SGHTA, CDR2 FQGNSA. Unmatched junction bases numbered 7, after V lost 5 bases and J lost 4 bases. The CDR3 is made up of 15 amino acids. Clones were sequenced by immunoSEQ multiplex PCR, and TCRdb holds only the in-frame ones, with some missing. The data hold about 300,000 clones, with around 90% observed a single time. Sequences were obtained from PBMCs or T cells enriched from blood (not recorded which). This sequence joins TRBV7-2 and TRBJ2-2; 7 nucleotides match TRBD1. The TCR was taken from a woman in her 30s who had recovered from COVID-19. The CDR3 sequence: CASSPDRAGTGELFF. CDR3 nucleotide sequence: TGTGCCAGCAGCCCAGACAGGGCTGGCACCGGGGAGCTGTTTTTT.